One sample yielded the 25 T cell receptor beta chains listed below, sequenced in a study of T cells in Graves' hyperthyroidism and ophthalmopathy. TCR beta CDR3 sequences were amplified from RNA transcripts. HTBI primers were used for first-round RT-PCR of the TCR CDR3. From the multiplex PCR reads, TCRdb called clonotypes with MiXCR, one entry per CDR3 protein. This sample carries about 500,000 distinct CDR3 sequences, about 16% of them seen once, and the ten largest clones take 25% to 35%. The sequencing sample was made of blood. The receptors were gathered from a woman aged 25-40 years with Graves' ophthalmopathy.

This clonotype showed up many times. The chain uses TRBV20-1 and TRBJ1-1, with D maybe TRBD1 (5 bases). Germline V CDR1 and CDR2: DFQATT, SNEGSKA (reference sequence). V gave up 1 base and J gave up 3 bases, with 21 bases separating them. The CDR3 sequence is 17 residues long. The CDR3 region is CSARVGRGKVGDTEAFF. CDR3 in DNA: TGCAGTGCTAGAGTTGGCCGGGGGAAAGTTGGGGACACTGAAGCTTTCTTT.

This clonotype was seen at least ten times. This chain links TRBV7-3 with TRBJ2-5; possible D gene TRBD1, 6 bases. Trimming removed 2 bases at V and 5 bases at J, with 15 bases between. This CDR3 has 15 amino acids. Germline CDR1 and CDR2: SGHTA and FQGTGA. The CDR3 sequence: CASSLLEGVGETQYF. CDR3 coding DNA: TGTGCCAGCAGCTTATTAGAGGGGGTCGGGGAGACCCAGTACTTC. The variable domain in full, completed from reference TRBV7-3 and TRBJ2-5, reads GAGVSQTPSNKVTEKGKYVELRCDPISGHTALYWYRQSLGQGPEFLIYFQGTGAADDSGLPNDRFFAVRPEGSVSTLKIQRTERGDSAVYLCASSLLEGVGETQYFGPGTRLLVL.

The V and J genes are TRBV29-1 and TRBJ1-1, with D possibly being TRBD1 (5 bases). V lost 7 bases to trimming and J lost 10 bases, with 19 bases between them. The germline V gene encodes CDR1 SQVTM and CDR2 ANQGSEA. CDR3 length: 12 residues. Written as DNA, the CDR3 is TGCAGCGCTGTACTCGGGGGGACCGGAGCTTTCTTT. Translating gives CSAVLGGTGAFF.

This clonotype was seen only a few times. The gene calls are TRBV15 and TRBJ2-5, with D possibly matching TRBD2 (5 bases). CDR1 is LNHNV and CDR2 is YYDKDF in the germline V gene (reference sequence). There are 15 residues in the CDR3. With 3 bases removed from V and 4 bases from J, the gap between germline ends came to 15 bases. The CDR3 DNA reads as TGTGCCACCAGCAGCCGCCCGGGGAGTCCAGAGACCCAGTACTTC. It yields the protein CATSSRPGSPETQYF.

V usage is TRBV6-2 or TRBV6-3 and J usage is TRBJ2-5; D is unclear. Germline CDR1 MNHEY, CDR2 SVGEGT. Trimming took 6 bases from V and 1 from J, leaving 18 bases between them. CDR3 length: 16 residues. The CDR3 DNA reads as TGTGCCAGCAGAAGTTCGTTGGAGCAGATCCAAGAGACCCAGTACTTC. It is translated as CASRSSLEQIQETQYF.

This clonotype has ten or more counts. The chain couples TRBV11-2 to TRBJ2-7; possibly TRBD2 for D (5 bases). Germline V CDR1 and CDR2: SGHAT, FQNNGV. CDR3 length: 13 amino acids. The V end was cut by 0 bases, the J end by 7 bases, with 10 bases between. Here the CDR3 reads CASSLDRSGEQYF. In DNA, the CDR3 is TGTGCCAGCAGCTTAGACAGGTCGGGGGAGCAGTACTTC.

Comment on this clonotype: No conserved phenylalanine or tryptophan ends this CDR3, so it is likely a read error. Because the CDR3's place on the DNA is in doubt, the DNA is left out and the CDR3 is given as listed by TCRdb. This chain joins TRBV3-2 and TRBJ2-5; the DNA was not used to check the table's D call, TRBD1. TRBV3-2 is assigned pseudogene status. The CDR3 is 15 amino acids long, termini counted. The CDR3 is CASSHRDGDQETQYL.

V usage is TRBV27 and J usage is TRBJ1-4; D is possibly TRBD1 (5 bases). The germline gives CDR1 MNHEY, CDR2 SMNVEV (reference sequence). Trimming removed 6 bases at V and 4 bases at J, with 15 bases between. This CDR3 region has 15 residues. This chain's CDR3 is CASSPWGRGNEKLFF. The CDR3 bases are TGTGCCAGCAGCCCATGGGGACGTGGTAATGAAAAACTGTTTTTT. Full variable domain (missing parts from reference TRBV27 and TRBJ1-4): EAQVTQNPRYLITVTGKKLTVTCSQNMNHEYMSWYRQDPGLGLRQIYYSMNVEVTDKGDVPEGYKVSRKEKRNFPLILESPSPNQTSLYFCASSPWGRGNEKLFFGSGTQLSVL.

This clonotype was seen many times. This sequence joins TRBV3-1 and TRBJ2-7; TRBD2 is a possible D gene (5 bases). This CDR3 spans 13 amino acids. Trimming pared 0 bases from V and 4 bases from J, leaving 7 bases between. The germline CDR1 and CDR2 sequences are LGHDT and YNNKEL (reference sequence). CDR3 in DNA: TGTGCCAGCAGCCAAGAAAGCGGATACGAGCAGTACTTC. Its translation is CASSQESGYEQYF.

The sample holds many counts of this clonotype. This chain joins TRBV27 and TRBJ1-6; D is perhaps TRBD1 (6 bases). V lost 5 bases and J 10 bases, leaving 15 bases between the germline ends. Germline V CDR1 and CDR2: MNHEY, SMNVEV (reference sequence). The CDR3 has 14 residues. The CDR3 protein is CASSLQGSLSPLHF. The CDR3 DNA sequence: TGTGCCAGCAGTCTACAGGGTTCCTTGTCACCCCTCCACTTT.

There are a few counts of this clonotype. The CDR3 reads CATSGNKNQPQHF. CDR3 in DNA: TGTGCCACCAGCGGAAACAAGAATCAGCCCCAGCATTTT. The chain links TRBV15 to TRBJ1-5; D is unresolved. The CDR3 runs to 13 residues. CDR1 and CDR2 from the germline V gene are LNHNV and YYDKDF (reference sequence). The germline V and J ends were trimmed by 5 bases and 4 bases, with 9 bases remaining between them.

The rearrangement joins TRBV29-1 to TRBJ2-1, with TRBD1 matching 7 bases. Germline V gene sequence: CDR1 SQVTM, CDR2 ANQGSEA. CDR3 length: 15 residues. The ends lost 5 bases at V and 2 bases at J; junction bases unmatched: 9. The CDR3 DNA is TGCAGCGTTCCGCCGGGACAGTCCCCCTACAATGAGCAGTTCTTC. This codes for CSVPPGQSPYNEQFF.

The table lists this clonotype with a few counts. This chain joins TRBV6-1 and TRBJ1-2; 7 bases agree with TRBD1. This CDR3 is built from 15 residues. V was clipped by 7 bases and J by 2 bases; unmatched bases: 10. Germline CDR1 reads MNHNS; CDR2 reads SASEGT. The CDR3 DNA sequence: TGTGCCAGCAAACAAACCGGGACAGCCAACTATGGCTACACCTTC. Translating it yields CASKQTGTANYGYTF.

Ten or more counts support this clonotype. The rearrangement links TRBV7-8 to TRBJ2-5; no reliable D call. The CDR3 has 14 residues. CDR1 and CDR2 from the germline V gene are SGHVS and FQNEAQ. V was shortened by 4 bases and J by 2 bases, with 11 bases between the two germline ends. The CDR3 DNA reads TGTGCCAGCAGCTATGGGGTAGCACAAGAGACCCAGTACTTC. This encodes CASSYGVAQETQYF.

This clonotype has at least ten counts. V is TRBV20-1 and J is TRBJ2-7; 7 bases agree with TRBD2. This CDR3 spans 13 amino acids. The junction had 3 bases not matched to a gene; V was cut back by 1 base and J by 3 bases. CDR1 and CDR2 (germline): DFQATT, SNEGSKA (reference sequence). The DNA of the CDR3 is TGCAGTGCTAGAGGAGGCGGGGGCTACGAGCAGTACTTC. It yields the protein CSARGGGGYEQYF.

In this sample, this clonotype turned up many times. The chain carries TRBV7-8 and TRBJ2-1; the D is unclear. V lost 11 bases, J lost 7 bases, and 12 bases lay in between. Germline V lookup: CDR1 SGHVS, CDR2 FQNEAQ. The CDR3 has 11 amino acids. DNA for the CDR3: TGTGCCTCAAATGGTGGGAATGAGCAGTTCTTC. Translated: CASNGGNEQFF.

The chain joins TRBV5-4 to TRBJ2-3; 7 nucleotides align to TRBD2. Germline V gives CDR1 SGHNT, CDR2 YYREEE (reference sequence). Germline trimming cut 4 bases from V and 3 bases from J; bases unmatched to any gene: 8. This CDR3 region has 15 residues. CDR3 region: CASSLTKRETDTQYF. The DNA of the CDR3 is TGTGCCAGCAGCCTAACCAAGCGGGAAACAGATACGCAGTATTTT. Based on the CDR3 plus reference TRBV5-4 and TRBJ2-3, the full variable domain is ETGVTQSPTHLIKTRGQQVTLRCSSQSGHNTVSWYQQALGQGPQFIFQYYREEENGRGNFPPRFSGLQFPNYSSELNVNALELDDSALYLCASSLTKRETDTQYFGPGTRLTVL.

This sequence joins TRBV27 and TRBJ2-5; D remains unclear. The CDR3 is 13 residues long. V lost 3 bases and J 5 bases, leaving 10 bases between the germline ends. The germline gives CDR1 MNHEY, CDR2 SMNVEV (reference sequence). CDR3 nucleotide sequence: TGTGCCAGCAGTTTTTACCTTGGGGAGACCCAGTACTTC. Translating it yields CASSFYLGETQYF.

This clonotype occurred a few times. This chain uses TRBV5-1 with TRBJ2-2; TRBD1 might be the D (6 bases). V was clipped by 7 bases and J by 5 bases, with 12 bases between them. This CDR3 is 13 amino acids long. Germline CDR1 reads SGHRS; CDR2 reads YFSETQ. Here the CDR3 DNA reads TGCGCCAGCCAACTACAGGGTACCGGGGAGCTGTTTTTT. Protein sequence: CASQLQGTGELFF.

The gene calls are TRBV6-2 or TRBV6-3 and TRBJ2-7; 8 bases agree with TRBD2. This CDR3 is 14 amino acids long. Germline values: CDR1 MNHEY, CDR2 SVGEGT. V was pared by 7 bases and J by 3 bases, with 8 bases of the junction left unmatched. In DNA form, the CDR3 reads TGTGCCAGCACTCCGGGGGGGGAGGTCTACGAGCAGTACTTC. Translation gives CASTPGGEVYEQYF.

The chain carries TRBV28 and TRBJ1-6; 10 bases line up with TRBD1. V shed 2 bases and J 6 bases; nucleotides not matched to a gene: 4. Germline assignment: CDR1 MDHEN and CDR2 SYDVKM. This CDR3 contains 16 residues. The CDR3 DNA reads TGTGCCAGCAGTTTAGGGACAGGGGAGGCTAATTCACCCCTCCACTTT. It codes for CASSLGTGEANSPLHF.

This clonotype was detected many times. The chain has TRBV5-6 and TRBJ2-7; 10 nucleotides agree with TRBD2. Germline V lookup: CDR1 SGHDT, CDR2 YYEEEE. The CDR3 extends over 16 amino acids. J lost 2 bases, V lost 1 base, and 6 bases had no gene match. This CDR3 reads CASSLRSSGGAYEQYF. The CDR3 DNA is TGTGCCAGCAGCTTGAGGTCTAGCGGGGGAGCCTACGAGCAGTACTTC.

The chain is built from TRBV3-1 and TRBJ1-5; D might be TRBD1 (6 bases). The V and J ends lost 0 bases and 7 bases respectively, with 10 bases between them. Germline V CDR1 and CDR2: LGHDT, YNNKEL (reference sequence). The CDR3 is 14 amino acids. The CDR3 is CASSQDWGLQPQHF. The DNA for the CDR3 is TGTGCCAGCAGCCAAGACTGGGGGCTCCAGCCCCAGCATTTT.

Details on this clonotype: A much larger clone sits a single nucleotide away, making a read error possible. The chain joins TRBV29-1 to TRBJ2-3; TRBD2 aligns across 9 bases. The germline gives CDR1 SQVTM, CDR2 ANQGSEA. V lost 6 bases, J lost 6 bases, and 7 bases stayed unmatched. The CDR3 is 13 amino acids. The CDR3 protein is CSVSGTSRDTQYF. CDR3 sequence (DNA): TGCAGCGTCTCCGGGACTAGCCGTGATACGCAGTATTTT.

This clonotype was found many times. This sequence joins TRBV7-2 and TRBJ1-3, with a tentative D call TRBD1 (5 bases). The CDR3 totals 14 residues. Trimming shortened V by 1 base and J by 7 bases, and 11 bases separated the two germline ends. CDR1 is SGHTA, CDR2 FQGNSA, per germline. CDR3 DNA: TGTGCCAGCAGCTTAGGGCAGGGTAGTAACACCATATATTTT. This translates into CASSLGQGSNTIYF.